These 22 T cell receptor beta chains came from one sample sequenced in a study of blood T cell repertoires in COVID-19. Assay: immunoSEQ multiplex PCR; the TCRdb copy retains only in-frame clones and omits some. The sample lists approximately 230,000 clones; approximately 82% were seen once. The source material was PBMCs or T cells enriched from blood (not recorded which). The origin of the receptors is a middle-aged man who had recovered from COVID-19.

The chain couples TRBV4-1 to TRBJ1-6; TRBD1 matches at 7 bases. There are 15 residues in the CDR3. The V gene's germline CDR1 is MGHRA and CDR2 YSYEKL. Trimming at V came to 4 bases and at J to 6 bases, leaving 6 bases not matched to a gene. The CDR3 nucleotides read TGCGCCAGCAGCCGAGAACAGGGGCGTAATTCACCCCTCCACTTT. It encodes CASSREQGRNSPLHF.

The rearrangement uses TRBV19 and TRBJ1-3, with D possibly matching TRBD1 (5 bases). This CDR3 region has 15 residues. Trimming shortened V by 3 bases and J by 2 bases, and 11 bases separated the two germline ends. CDR1 and CDR2 (germline): LNHDA, SQIVND (reference sequence). CDR3 DNA sequence: TGTGCCAGTAGTATTGAGGGGAGGCCTGGAAACACCATATATTTT. Translation gives CASSIEGRPGNTIYF.

The V call is TRBV18, the J call TRBJ2-7; no clear D. The CDR3 runs to 13 residues. Trimming removed 0 bases from V and 6 bases from J, with 9 bases in between. Germline CDR1 KGHSH, CDR2 LQKENI. The CDR3: CASSPPGRSEQYF. DNA for the CDR3: TGTGCCAGCTCACCACCGGGCAGGTCCGAGCAGTACTTC.

The CDR3 nucleotides are TGTGCCAGCAGTTACAGGGGTTTACGGAACAATGAGCAGTTCTTC. Its translation: CASSYRGLRNNEQFF. The genes are TRBV6-2 or TRBV6-3 and TRBJ2-1, with a tentative D call TRBD1 (5 bases). Germline values: CDR1 MNHEY, CDR2 SVGEGT. The CDR3 runs 15 residues. Trimming took off 2 bases at V and 5 bases at J, with 13 bases between the two ends.

The V and J genes are TRBV18 and TRBJ1-3; possible D gene TRBD1, 5 bases. With 6 bases removed from V and 4 bases from J, the gap between germline ends came to 19 bases. The CDR3 consists of 16 residues. Germline CDR1 KGHSH, CDR2 LQKENI. The chain's CDR3 is CASSQGKGVAGNTIYF. CDR3 DNA: TGTGCCAGCTCGCAAGGGAAAGGGGTCGCAGGAAACACCATATATTTT.

This chain connects TRBV27 to TRBJ1-2; 10 nucleotides line up with TRBD1. CDR3 length: 15 amino acids. Germline V gene lookup returns CDR1 MNHEY and CDR2 SMNVEV (reference sequence). V lost 0 bases, J lost 5 bases, and 3 bases stayed unmatched. The CDR3, as DNA: TGTGCCAGCAGTTTATCTGGGACAGGGGTTTATGGCTACACCTTC. As protein: CASSLSGTGVYGYTF.

The chain carries TRBV7-3 and TRBJ2-2; 10 bases line up with TRBD2. In germline, CDR1 is SGHTA, CDR2 FQGTGA. Germline trimming cut 4 bases from V and 2 bases from J; bases unmatched to any gene: 22. The CDR3 sequence is 22 residues long. The CDR3 sequence is CASSSGPSNLAGARINTGELFF. The CDR3 DNA reads TGTGCCAGCAGCTCGGGGCCATCGAATCTAGCGGGGGCCCGTATAAACACCGGGGAGCTGTTTTTT. The entire variable domain, with the rest obtained from reference TRBV7-3 and TRBJ2-2, is as follows: GAGVSQTPSNKVTEKGKYVELRCDPISGHTALYWYRQSLGQGPEFLIYFQGTGAADDSGLPNDRFFAVRPEGSVSTLKIQRTERGDSAVYLCASSSGPSNLAGARINTGELFFGEGSRLTVL.

This chain joins TRBV10-3 and TRBJ1-2, with D maybe TRBD1 (5 bases). Germline CDR1 and CDR2: ENHRY and SYGVKD. Between the trimmed V and J ends, which lost 4 bases and 2 bases, there was a span of 8 bases. The CDR3 loop spans 13 amino acids. CDR3 nucleotide sequence: TGTGCCATCAGTGGGGGGGAAAACTATGGCTACACCTTC. Protein: CAISGGENYGYTF.

This clone was observed once. The chain joins TRBV12-3 or TRBV12-4 to TRBJ1-5; D remains ambiguous. The CDR3 loop spans 12 amino acids. With 3 bases removed from V and 7 bases from J, the gap between germline ends came to 7 bases. The CDR3, as DNA: TGTGCCAGCAGTTTGAGCGAACAGCCCCAGCATTTT. Translation gives CASSLSEQPQHF.

V is TRBV9 and J is TRBJ1-1; tentative D call: TRBD1 (5 bases). Germline V gives CDR1 SGDLS, CDR2 YYNGEE. V was cut by 4 bases and J by 4 bases, with 11 bases left in between. The CDR3 is 13 residues long. The CDR3 protein is CASSPGHFTEAFF. The DNA for the CDR3 is TGTGCCAGCAGCCCAGGACACTTCACTGAAGCTTTCTTT.

As to this clone: In the same sample, other DNA sequences code for this CDR3. The chain carries TRBV9 and TRBJ2-1; no firm D call. In germline, CDR1 is SGDLS, CDR2 YYNGEE. V was trimmed by 4 bases and J by 6 bases, leaving 5 bases between them. The CDR3 extends over 11 amino acids. The CDR3 DNA reads as TGTGCCAGCAGCTCGTTCAATGAGCAGTTCTTC. It is translated as CASSSFNEQFF. The whole variable domain, filled in from reference TRBV9 and TRBJ2-1, reads DSGVTQTPKHLITATGQRVTLRCSPRSGDLSVYWYQQSLDQGLQFLIQYYNGEERAKGNILERFSAQQFPDLHSELNLSSLELGDSALYFCASSSFNEQFFGPGTRLTVL.

This clone appeared many times. The CDR3: CAISEPEVAGGPTGELFF. The CDR3 DNA reads as TGTGCCATCAGTGAGCCTGAGGTAGCGGGGGGGCCCACCGGGGAGCTGTTTTTT. The chain employs TRBV10-3 and TRBJ2-2; TRBD2 matches at 11 bases. CDR1 and CDR2 (germline): ENHRY, SYGVKD. V was pared by 2 bases and J by 4 bases, with 9 bases of the junction left unmatched. This CDR3 has 18 amino acids.

The V and J genes are TRBV15 and TRBJ2-7, with D maybe TRBD1 (6 bases). Germline CDR1 reads LNHNV; CDR2 reads YYDKDF (reference sequence). V was shortened by 3 bases and J by 7 bases, with 10 bases between the two germline ends. The CDR3 spans 12 residues. The CDR3 sequence is CATSRGHLEQYF. The CDR3 bases are TGTGCCACCAGCAGGGGACATCTTGAGCAGTACTTC.

The gene calls are TRBV7-3 and TRBJ2-1, with TRBD2 matching 9 bases. V was clipped by 5 bases and J by 6 bases; unmatched bases: 11. Germline lookup yields CDR1 SGHTA and CDR2 FQGTGA. CDR3 length: 16 amino acids. The CDR3 region has the DNA TGTGCCAGCAGCCCCCATGGTAGCGGGAGTTCCAATGAGCAGTTCTTC. Translated, it gives CASSPHGSGSSNEQFF.

This clone was counted only a few times. This chain joins TRBV2 and TRBJ2-5; TRBD1 aligns across 8 bases. The CDR3 consists of 15 residues. Germline V gene lookup returns CDR1 SNHLY and CDR2 FYNNEI. V dropped 5 bases and J dropped 4; count of bases not matched to a gene: 9. The CDR3 region has the DNA TGTGCCAGCAGTCCCCGACAGGGGATTTCAGAGACCCAGTACTTC. The encoded protein is CASSPRQGISETQYF.

The J gene is TRBJ1-2, the V gene TRBV30, with TRBD1 identical over 8 bases. The CDR3 length is 13 residues. J gave up 5 bases and V 3 bases, and 5 bases lay outside the gene matches. CDR1 and CDR2 from the germline V gene are GTSNPN and SVGIG (reference sequence). The CDR3 loop reads CAWRWTGRYGYTF. The CDR3 DNA follows: TGTGCCTGGAGGTGGACAGGGCGATATGGCTACACCTTC.

On this clone: The junction departs from the called germline gene at one end, perhaps through a read error. V and J are TRBV6-5 and TRBJ2-2; 7 positions match TRBD2. CDR1 and CDR2 (germline): MNHEY, SVGAGI. The CDR3 contains 13 residues. CDR3: CRAGETYTGELFF. The CDR3 region has the DNA TGCCGCGCGGGGGAAACTTACACCGGGGAGCTGTTTTTT.

The chain is built from TRBV27 and TRBJ2-1; D is possibly TRBD1 (5 bases). The V gene lost 2 bases and the J gene lost 3 bases, with 23 bases spanning the gap. Germline V lookup: CDR1 MNHEY, CDR2 SMNVEV (reference sequence). The length of the CDR3 is 19 residues. The CDR3 loop is CASSLGGRVLTHNYNEQFF. The CDR3 coding sequence is TGTGCCAGCAGTTTAGGTGGCAGGGTCCTTACCCACAACTACAATGAGCAGTTCTTC.

This clone occurred a few times. This chain connects TRBV5-6 to TRBJ1-1; a weak D match, TRBD1 (5 bases). Germline V CDR1 and CDR2: SGHDT, YYEEEE. V shed 0 bases and J shed 1 base, with 10 bases lying between them. This CDR3 spans 15 amino acids. The CDR3, as DNA: TGTGCCAGCAGCTTGGGCGTGACAGCGAACACTGAAGCTTTCTTT. Its protein product is CASSLGVTANTEAFF.

The chain links TRBV20-1 to TRBJ1-5, with D perhaps matching TRBD1 (6 bases). The V and J ends lost 3 bases and 9 bases respectively, with 21 bases between them. Germline V gives CDR1 DFQATT, CDR2 SNEGSKA (reference sequence). CDR3 length: 15 residues. The CDR3, as DNA: TGCAGTGCTAGTGGGGCGGGGGCGCTAGGTCGGCCCCAGCATTTT. It specifies CSASGAGALGRPQHF.

This chain links TRBV27 with TRBJ1-6, with D perhaps matching TRBD1 (5 bases). The CDR3 sequence is 14 residues long. V lost 3 bases, J lost 12 bases, and 15 bases lay in between. Germline CDR1 reads MNHEY; CDR2 reads SMNVEV (reference sequence). CDR3 in DNA: TGTGCCAGCAGTTTCGGCCAGGGCCGGGTACCCCTCCACTTT. This translates into CASSFGQGRVPLHF.

This chain joins TRBV18 and TRBJ1-1; the D gene is possibly TRBD1 (5 bases). The CDR3 length is 14 residues. V was pared by 0 bases and J by 4 bases, with 9 bases between. Germline-derived CDR1 and CDR2 are KGHSH and LQKENI. The CDR3, as DNA: TGTGCCAGCTCACCACCGATCACAGGCACTGAAGCTTTCTTT. Translation gives CASSPPITGTEAFF.